Included here is one TCR beta chain sequence, with context. The data were obtained in a study of T cell changes during pregnancy in multiple sclerosis. The length of the CDR3 is 16 residues. Germline values: CDR1 MNHNY, CDR2 SVGAGI (reference sequence). The J segment lost 8 bases and the V segment lost 2 bases, leaving 12 bases of the junction unmatched. Profiling relied on immunoSEQ multiplex PCR, and the TCRdb table lists in-frame clones only, not all of them. In the table there are over 60,000 clones, roughly 89% of which are singletons. The rearrangement links TRBV6-6 to TRBJ1-2, with 9 bases that match TRBD1. Sequencing was performed on peripheral blood, taken in the third trimester of pregnancy. The TCR comes from a female donor in good health, enrolled as a control in a pregnancy study. Here the CDR3 reads CASSYPRDRVRWGYTF. The CDR3 DNA follows: TGTGCCAGCAGTTACCCCAGGGACAGGGTCCGGTGGGGCTACACCTTC.